This T cell receptor beta chain is from a study of blood T cell repertoires in COVID-19. As for the study in general: The United States, Italy and Spain supplied acute and convalescent COVID-19 samples.

Sequencing was performed with immunoSEQ multiplex PCR; in TCRdb, only in-frame clones are kept and a portion is missing. There are 130,000 to 150,000 clones in the sample; about 80% occur only once, and over 9% lies in the top ten. The CDR3 sequence is 17 residues long. Trimming cost V 4 bases and J 0 bases, with 16 bases left between them. CDR1 KGHSH and CDR2 LQKENI come from the germline V gene. The cohort comprised adults aged about 18 to 100 years residing in about two dozen US areas. The source material was PBMCs or T cells enriched from blood (not recorded which). This chain links TRBV18 with TRBJ1-5; D might be TRBD1 (5 bases). The TCR comes from a man aged 50 to 60 who had recovered from COVID-19. This CDR3 is CASSQGQKVNSNQPQHF. For the CDR3, the DNA is TGTGCCAGCTCACAAGGACAAAAAGTCAATAGCAATCAGCCCCAGCATTTT.